The rows below give T cell receptor beta chains drawn from one sample of a study of CD8+ T cells in alopecia areata. This table comes from immunoSEQ multiplex PCR, and its TCRdb copy is limited to in-frame clones, with some not included. The table records around 140,000 clones, around 87% of them present only once. The specimen was CD8+ T cells sorted from blood, collected at week 4, from a patient treated with tofacitinib. These receptors all stem from a human donor with alopecia areata. Each CDR3 is given with its conserved first and last residue. The D gene is left open where the match is weak. Part of the rows lack a size; the others show once, few, many or a class for expanded clones.

V: TRBV27
size: NA
D: NA
J: TRBJ2-1
DNA: TGTGCCAGCAGTTTATGGGGATTCGGGAATGAGCAGTTCTTC
CDR3: CASSLWGFGNEQFF

V: TRBV5-1
size: NA
D: TRBD2
J: TRBJ2-3
DNA: TGCGCCAGCAGCTCGAGCGGGGCCGCAGATACGCAGTATTTT
CDR3: CASSSSGAADTQYF

V: TRBV25-1
size: NA
D: NA
J: TRBJ2-7
DNA: TGTGCCAGCAGTGGGGGCCATCCCTACGAGCAGTACTTC
CDR3: CASSGGHPYEQYF

V: TRBV27
size: NA
D: NA
J: TRBJ2-7
DNA: TGTGCCAGCAATCCAATGGGCTCAGGGCCCTACGAGCAGTACTTC
CDR3: CASNPMGSGPYEQYF

V: TRBV10-3
size: once
D: NA
J: TRBJ2-5
DNA: TGTGCCATCAGTGAGTCGGTAGCGACCCTAGAGACCCAGTACTTC
CDR3: CAISESVATLETQYF

V: TRBV27
size: NA
D: TRBD2
J: TRBJ2-1
DNA: TGTGCCAGCAGTCCCTTAGCGGGAGGGGCACATGAGCAGTTCTTC
CDR3: CASSPLAGGAHEQFF

V: TRBV27
size: NA
D: NA
J: TRBJ2-3
DNA: TGTGCCAGCAGTTTTGGCCGGGGCCCTAGCACAGATACGCAGTATTTT
CDR3: CASSFGRGPSTDTQYF

V: TRBV30
size: NA
D: NA
J: TRBJ1-1
DNA: TGTGCCTGGAGTGTAAGTTCGGGGACTGAAGCTTTCTTT
CDR3: CAWSVSSGTEAFF

V: TRBV9
size: NA
D: NA
J: TRBJ1-1
DNA: TGTGCCAGCAGCGTAGCTGGGGGGCAGGGCACTGAAGCTTTCTTT
CDR3: CASSVAGGQGTEAFF

V: TRBV29-1
size: NA
D: NA
J: TRBJ1-1
DNA: TGCAGCTTTAACTTGGGGTACACTGAAGCTTTCTTT
CDR3: CSFNLGYTEAFF

V: TRBV5-4
size: NA
D: NA
J: TRBJ2-2
DNA: TGTGCCAGCAGCGTCGGGACCATGACGGCCGGGGAGCTGTTTTTT
CDR3: CASSVGTMTAGELFF

V: TRBV13
size: NA
D: TRBD1
J: TRBJ2-2
DNA: TGTGCCAGCAGTCCCGGCCGGCACAGGGGGTGGGACACCGGGGAGCTGTTTTTT
CDR3: CASSPGRHRGWDTGELFF

V: TRBV4-1
size: once
D: NA
J: TRBJ1-4
DNA: TGCGCCAGCAGCCATAGTGGGTTCCTTAATGAAAAACTGTTTTTT
CDR3: CASSHSGFLNEKLFF

V: TRBV5-1
size: NA
D: NA
J: TRBJ2-7
DNA: TGCGCCAGCAGCTTGGGCCAGGGGTATTACGCCTACGAGCAGTACTTC
CDR3: CASSLGQGYYAYEQYF

V: TRBV28
size: NA
D: NA
J: TRBJ2-5
DNA: TGTGCCAGCAGTTTCCCGGAAGAGACCCAGTACTTC
CDR3: CASSFPEETQYF

V: TRBV5-6
size: once
D: TRBD1
J: TRBJ2-7
DNA: TGTGCCAGCTACAGGGGACAGTTCTACGAGCAGTACTTC
CDR3: CASYRGQFYEQYF

V: TRBV13
size: NA
D: NA
J: TRBJ2-5
DNA: TGTGCCAGCAGCTTATGGGGGAGTCGGGAGACCCAGTACTTC
CDR3: CASSLWGSRETQYF

V: TRBV29-1
size: NA
D: NA
J: TRBJ2-3
DNA: TGCAGCGTTGGAGGGGGAGACACAGATACGCAGTATTTT
CDR3: CSVGGGDTDTQYF

V: TRBV5-6
size: NA
D: TRBD2
J: TRBJ2-2
DNA: TGTGCCAGCAGCCTCGGACTAGCGGGGTTCCCCGGGGAGCTGTTTTTT
CDR3: CASSLGLAGFPGELFF

V: TRBV29-1
size: NA
D: TRBD2
J: TRBJ2-3
DNA: TGCAGCGTTGTGGGCCTAGCGGGGGCAACTAGCACAGATACGCAGTATTTT
CDR3: CSVVGLAGATSTDTQYF

V: TRBV19
size: NA
D: TRBD1
J: TRBJ2-5
DNA: TGTGCCAGCAACCCAGCCGGGACAGGACAAGAGACCCAGTACTTC
CDR3: CASNPAGTGQETQYF

V: TRBV5-1
size: NA
D: TRBD1
J: TRBJ2-7
DNA: TGCGCCAGCAGCTTGGGGACAGGGGTCTACGAGCAGTACTTC
CDR3: CASSLGTGVYEQYF

V: TRBV6-1
size: once
D: TRBD2
J: TRBJ2-7
DNA: TGTGCCAGCAGTGAAACCACAGGACTAGAATTCTACGAGCAGTACTTC
CDR3: CASSETTGLEFYEQYF

V: TRBV19
size: NA
D: NA
J: TRBJ2-1
DNA: TGTGCCAGTAGTATCCTACAGGGTTACTCCTACAATGAGCAGTTCTTC
CDR3: CASSILQGYSYNEQFF

V: TRBV29-1
size: once
D: NA
J: TRBJ2-7
DNA: TGCAGCGTCGGGACCGACGCCTCCTACGAGCAGTACTTC
CDR3: CSVGTDASYEQYF

V: TRBV5-1
size: NA
D: NA
J: TRBJ2-7
DNA: TGCGCCAGCAGCTTGGGCGGCCCGACAGAAGAGCAGTACTTC
CDR3: CASSLGGPTEEQYF

V: TRBV9
size: NA
D: NA
J: TRBJ1-1
DNA: TGTGCCAGCAGCGGGCCGGGGGTTTTCTTT
CDR3: CASSGPGVFF

V: TRBV29-1
size: NA
D: TRBD1
J: TRBJ2-2
DNA: TGCAGCGTTGAAAGGGGGCGCGACACCGGGGAGCTGTTTTTT
CDR3: CSVERGRDTGELFF

V: TRBV14
size: NA
D: TRBD1
J: TRBJ2-2
DNA: TGTGCCAGCAGCCCCCGGGACAGGGTCCCCGGGGAGCTGTTTTTT
CDR3: CASSPRDRVPGELFF

V: TRBV2
size: NA
D: NA
J: TRBJ2-3
DNA: TGTGCCAGCAAGCAGGGCTTTAACACAGATACGCAGTATTTT
CDR3: CASKQGFNTDTQYF

V: TRBV6-6
size: NA
D: NA
J: TRBJ1-4
DNA: TGTGCCAGCAGTCCAATTATCTACAGGGATGAAAAACTGTTTTTT
CDR3: CASSPIIYRDEKLFF

V: TRBV5-6
size: NA
D: NA
J: TRBJ2-1
DNA: TGTGCCAGCAGCTGGAGGCTGGACAGAAACAATGAGCAGTTCTTC
CDR3: CASSWRLDRNNEQFF

V: TRBV6-4
size: few
D: NA
J: TRBJ1-1
DNA: TGTGCCAGCAGTCTAACCCCGGTGAACACTGAAGCTTTCTTT
CDR3: CASSLTPVNTEAFF

V: TRBV19
size: NA
D: TRBD2
J: TRBJ2-1
DNA: TGTGCCAGTAGTACTGGACTAGCGGGGGTTGGCAATGAGCAGTTCTTC
CDR3: CASSTGLAGVGNEQFF

V: TRBV27
size: NA
D: TRBD2
J: TRBJ2-3
DNA: TGTGCCAGCATTGGGGGGGTGGATACGCAGTATTTT
CDR3: CASIGGVDTQYF